This is a list of T cell receptor beta chains from one sample in a study of T cell responses to AZD1222 COVID-19 vaccine. TCRdb's copy holds only in-frame clones and misses some; the assay was immunoSEQ multiplex PCR. The sample consists of about 120,000 clones, more than 85% of them appearing once. The sequencing here drew on peripheral blood, taken on day 0 of AZD1222 vaccination. These receptors were taken from an adult in good health. The CDR3 runs from the conserved cysteine through the conserved F or W. The order of the fields is clone size, D gene, V gene, J gene, CDR3 DNA, CDR3 protein. The D gene is left open where the match is weak. Rows give clone size only sometimes, using once, few, many, or a class for an expanded clone.

clone_size: -; d_call: TRBD1; v_call: TRBV5-1; j_call: TRBJ2-7; cdr3_nt: TGCGCCAGCAGCAACCGTCGGGACAGGCAGATCTCCTACGAGCAGTACTTC; cdr3_aa: CASSNRRDRQISYEQYF
clone_size: -; d_call: TRBD2; v_call: TRBV29-1; j_call: TRBJ2-1; cdr3_nt: TGCAGCGTGGGGGGACTAGTTATGAATGAGCAGTTCTTC; cdr3_aa: CSVGGLVMNEQFF
clone_size: -; d_call: -; v_call: TRBV29-1; j_call: TRBJ1-1; cdr3_nt: TGCAGCGTGTCCTGGGGAATGAACACTGAAGCTTTCTTT; cdr3_aa: CSVSWGMNTEAFF
clone_size: -; d_call: TRBD1; v_call: TRBV19; j_call: TRBJ1-5; cdr3_nt: TGTGCCAGGCCGGGTAGGCGAAACCGGGACAGGGAGCAGCCCCAGCATTTT; cdr3_aa: CARPGRRNRDREQPQHF
clone_size: -; d_call: -; v_call: TRBV19; j_call: TRBJ2-5; cdr3_nt: TGTGCCAGTAGGATGGCTCGGTGGGAAGAGACCCAGTACTTC; cdr3_aa: CASRMARWEETQYF
clone_size: -; d_call: -; v_call: TRBV10-3; j_call: TRBJ2-1; cdr3_nt: TGTGCCATCAGTGATAGCTCCTACAATGAGCAGTTCTTC; cdr3_aa: CAISDSSYNEQFF
clone_size: -; d_call: -; v_call: TRBV28; j_call: TRBJ1-1; cdr3_nt: TGTGCCAGCGGACAGATAGTTGGGGGTAACACTGAAGCTTTCTTT; cdr3_aa: CASGQIVGGNTEAFF
clone_size: once; d_call: -; v_call: TRBV25-1; j_call: TRBJ2-1; cdr3_nt: TGTGCCAGCAGTGAACAGGTCTCTCTGAGCAATGAGCAGTTCTTC; cdr3_aa: CASSEQVSLSNEQFF
clone_size: -; d_call: -; v_call: TRBV7-9; j_call: TRBJ1-4; cdr3_nt: TGTGCCAGCAGTAGCGGGAAGTTCCGTGAAAAACTGTTTTTT; cdr3_aa: CASSSGKFREKLFF
clone_size: -; d_call: TRBD2; v_call: TRBV2; j_call: TRBJ2-3; cdr3_nt: TGTGCCACCGGGACTAGCGTGGATACGCAGTATTTT; cdr3_aa: CATGTSVDTQYF
clone_size: -; d_call: TRBD2; v_call: TRBV4-1; j_call: TRBJ2-7; cdr3_nt: TGCGCCAGCAGCCAAGGTCCGGGAGGGGGCTACGAGCAGTACTTC; cdr3_aa: CASSQGPGGGYEQYF
clone_size: -; d_call: TRBD1; v_call: TRBV28; j_call: TRBJ1-1; cdr3_nt: TGTGCCAGCAGTTTCCAAGGGACAGGAAAACGCTGGGGCACTGAAGCTTTCTTT; cdr3_aa: CASSFQGTGKRWGTEAFF
clone_size: few; d_call: -; v_call: TRBV2; j_call: TRBJ2-7; cdr3_nt: TGTGCCAGCAGTGTGGAGGGAATCTCCGAGCAGTACTTC; cdr3_aa: CASSVEGISEQYF
clone_size: once; d_call: -; v_call: TRBV6-5; j_call: TRBJ1-2; cdr3_nt: TGTGCCAGCAGTTACGGGGCAGCAAACTATGGCTACACCTTC; cdr3_aa: CASSYGAANYGYTF
clone_size: -; d_call: -; v_call: TRBV18; j_call: TRBJ1-2; cdr3_nt: TGTGCCAGCTCACCCGGGAACGAACCGACTAACTATGGCTACACCTTC; cdr3_aa: CASSPGNEPTNYGYTF